Shown below are 2 T cell receptor beta chains from a single sample sequenced in a study of tumor-infiltrating lymphocytes in primary liver carcinoma. Both RNA and DNA were isolated together from roughly 20-30 mg of bulk tissue that had not been sorted. Total RNA amounting to around 540 ng was the source from which TCR beta cDNA was made with a constant-region primer. Investigators got TCR beta libraries out of three nested multiplex PCR rounds, done with slightly modified ARM-PCR. Amplification in the first two PCR rounds was performed using TRBV1-TRBV30 forward primers and a C-beta reverse primer for around 9 cycles each. TCRdb reanalysed the multiplex PCR reads using MiXCR and keeps one entry per CDR3 protein. The profile shows 70,000 to 75,000 distinct CDR3 sequences, approximately 70% of them singletons. Sequencing input: liver tumor tissue from sampling region 4. Noted subset: tumor region T4, right-lateral pole. The source is a man aged 35-49 years with primary liver carcinoma and hepatitis B virus infection.

Comments on this clonotype: The junction and the germline gene differ at one end; a read error may be behind it. J is TRBJ2-1 and V is TRBV6-6, with 8 bases identical to TRBD2. The CDR3 consists of 18 residues. CDR1 is MNHNY, CDR2 SVGAGI, per germline (reference sequence). This CDR3 is CASSYSAIAGSAYNEQSF. CDR3 nucleotide sequence: TGTGCCAGCAGTTACTCCGCTATAGCGGGAAGTGCCTACAATGAGCAGTCCTTC.

Worth noting for this clonotype: One junction end does not reproduce the germline sequence, and a read error may be involved. The chain is built from TRBV7-8 and TRBJ1-2, with 9 bases that match TRBD1. This CDR3 has 15 amino acids. The germline V gene encodes CDR1 SGHVS and CDR2 FQNEAQ. CDR3: CVSSWRTGDHYAYTF. Written as DNA, the CDR3 is TGTGTCAGCAGCTGGCGGACAGGGGACCACTATGCCTACACCTTC.